This T cell receptor beta chain stems from a study of blood T cell repertoires in COVID-19 (dated by TCRdb to about 2020). With regard to the full study: Samples from collaborators originated in the United States, Italy and Spain and spanned both the acute and convalescent phases of COVID-19. Subjects who had been exposed to COVID-19, were actively infected with it, or had recovered from it provided the deeply sampled blood TCRbeta repertoires that made up the dataset. Where available, HLA class I and class II types were obtained from metadata supplied by the sample provider rather than from assay-based typing. The prospective study material was composed of cDNA or gDNA derived from T cells, B-cell-depleted T cells, or PBMCs. The repertoires were released in a freely available public database meant as a resource for research on the immune response to SARS-CoV-2. Sample metadata almost always included a de-identified subject ID, COVID-19 status, age in years and sex. The samples were drawn from the first 160 participants of the ongoing ImmuneRACE study and from 1,254 subjects provided by 6 global collaborators. Findings and caveats that apply to the study as a whole: How much clinical and demographic metadata was included differed by source and by participant, and the metadata was provided uncurated.

The CDR3 measures 13 amino acids from cysteine to phenylalanine. The DNA shown is the 39-base CDR3, in frame from base 1. The trim is 7 bases for V and 9 bases for J, with a gap of 18 bases between the germline ends. CDR1 and CDR2, looked up from the germline V gene (reference sequence), are MNHEY and SMNVEV. TCRbeta CDR3 regions were amplified from genomic DNA using the immunoSEQ Assay, a bias-controlled multiplex PCR. For the original study's pipeline: The number of nucleated cells in each sample was estimated by amplification of reference gene primers within the assay. Sequence reads were collapsed and filtered to measure the absolute abundance of every unique TCRbeta CDR3 rearrangement. Productive Simpson clonality was computed per sample as the square root of Simpson's diversity index over productive rearrangements. TCRdb obtained this table from immuneACCESS and retained in-frame rearrangements with V and J assigned. These tables miss some clones; where compared with another copy, unresolved V genes account for less than half of the shortfall, and the remainder is unexplained. V and J calls and clone size are copied from that table; D and trimming were computed from the DNA. This sample gives 200,000 or so clones in total; roughly four fifths of them show up just once. The top ten clones comprise around 7% of the sample.

Comments on this clone: Its antigen is not yet known. No much larger clonotype is one base removed from it; base qualities were not supplied.

Participants in the prospective study were aged 18 to 89 years, lived in over 20 United States geographic areas, and enrolled through a virtual design. To assign participants to cohorts, the prospective study relied on clinical history that participants themselves reported in a screening survey and a study questionnaire. ImmuneRACE Cohort 3 recovered participants were defined by two consecutive negative NP/OP PCR tests, healthcare professional clearance, or symptom resolution. In the prospective study, mobile phlebotomists collected whole blood, serum and a nasopharyngeal or oropharyngeal swab from each participant. Over a roughly two-month period, participants in the prospective study had the option of providing additional blood draws and questionnaires. Before DNA extraction, prospective study blood samples were shipped either frozen or at room temperature.

In this chain, TRBV27 is recombined with TRBJ1-1; a weak D assignment points to TRBD1 (6 bases agree). This sequence was found in a middle-aged man who had recovered from COVID-19. Sequencing was done on a sample of PBMCs or T cells enriched from blood (not recorded which). The sequenced DNA: TGTGCCAGCAAACAAGCACAGGGTTATAAAGCTTTCTTT. Protein translation: CASKQAQGYKAFF.